The 20 T cell receptor beta chains below were found in one sample sequenced in a study of blood T cells in healthy people across ages. A second PCR of about 7 to 11 cycles used a sample-barcoded 5' primer and a J-beta primer mix. A single record per CDR3 protein comes from TCRdb applying MiXCR to the 5' RACE reads. The sample lists 2 million or so distinct CDR3 sequences, about 50% occurring once. Sequencing used blood. The receptor set was obtained from a middle-aged woman in good health.

This chain joins TRBV5-1 and TRBJ2-3, with TRBD2 matching 11 bases. The length of the CDR3 is 16 residues. With 2 bases clipped from V and 4 bases from J, the junction kept 6 bases outside the gene matches. In germline, CDR1 is SGHRS, CDR2 YFSETQ. CDR3 bases: TGCGCCAGCAGCTTTTCCCTAGCGGGGGGATCAGATACGCAGTATTTT. Amino acids: CASSFSLAGGSDTQYF.

V gene TRBV27 combines with J gene TRBJ1-6; D is uncertain. CDR1 and CDR2 (germline): MNHEY, SMNVEV (reference sequence). The CDR3 spans 15 residues. V shed 4 bases and J shed 7 bases, with 14 bases lying between them. The CDR3 bases are TGTGCCAGCAGTTCACCAACAGAACGGAATTCACCCCTCCACTTT. Protein sequence: CASSSPTERNSPLHF.

V usage is TRBV11-2 and J usage is TRBJ2-7, with 8 bases aligning to TRBD1. Matching the DNA end better, TRBJ2-5 makes the J call doubtful. CDR1 is SGHAT and CDR2 is FQNNGV in the germline V gene. The CDR3 is 16 residues long. For the CDR3, the DNA is TGTGCCAGCAGCTTAGAGGACAGGGTGGGGACGGAGACCCAGTACTTC. It is translated as CASSLEDRVGTETQYF.

This clonotype was detected only a few times. The chain couples TRBV4-2 to TRBJ2-5, with D perhaps matching TRBD2 (6 bases). CDR1 and CDR2 (germline): LGHNA, YNFKEQ. V was shortened by 1 base and J by 7 bases, with 19 bases between the two germline ends. This CDR3 spans 16 amino acids. As DNA, the CDR3 is TGTGCCAGCAGCCAAGGAGGGCCGACTAGACGAGCGACCCAGTACTTC. Translation gives CASSQGGPTRRATQYF.

This rearrangement joins TRBV20-1 to TRBJ2-7; possible D gene TRBD2, 5 bases. Germline lookup yields CDR1 DFQATT and CDR2 SNEGSKA (reference sequence). V was shortened by 3 bases and J by 0 bases, with 12 bases between the two germline ends. This CDR3 comprises 14 residues. The CDR3 protein is CSASGRGSSYEQYF. The CDR3 DNA sequence: TGCAGTGCTAGTGGCCGGGGTAGCTCCTACGAGCAGTACTTC.

The V gene is TRBV11-2, the J gene TRBJ2-7; the match to TRBD1 covers 8 bases. Germline values: CDR1 SGHAT, CDR2 FQNNGV. The CDR3 is 14 residues long. J lost 3 bases, V lost 1 base, and 2 bases had no gene match. CDR3 sequence reads: CASSLVTGDYEQYF. CDR3 in DNA: TGTGCCAGCAGCTTAGTGACAGGGGACTACGAGCAGTACTTC.

The V gene is TRBV3-1, the J gene TRBJ2-5, with D perhaps matching TRBD1 (6 bases). Trimming took off 1 base at V and 7 bases at J, with 19 bases between the two ends. The germline CDR1 and CDR2 sequences are LGHDT and YNNKEL (reference sequence). This CDR3 is built from 16 residues. The CDR3, as DNA: TGTGCCAGCAGCCAAGTCGTGACAGGTGCCGGAGGGACCCAGTACTTC. It yields the protein CASSQVVTGAGGTQYF.

The gene calls are TRBV28 and TRBJ2-1; D is unresolved. Germline loops: CDR1 MDHEN, CDR2 SYDVKM. This CDR3 is 12 amino acids long. The V gene lost 5 bases and the J gene lost 9 bases, with 11 bases spanning the gap. The CDR3 region is CASSLQQSEQFF. Here the CDR3 DNA reads TGTGCCAGCAGTCTTCAACAAAGTGAGCAGTTCTTC.

This rearrangement joins TRBV6-6 to TRBJ2-1; 7 bases match TRBD2. Trimming at V came to 0 bases and at J to 6 bases, leaving 8 bases not matched to a gene. Germline values: CDR1 MNHNY, CDR2 SVGAGI (reference sequence). The CDR3 loop spans 16 amino acids. CDR3 coding DNA: TGTGCCAGCAGTTACTCGACTGGCAGGGAGGGCAATGAGCAGTTCTTC. It specifies CASSYSTGREGNEQFF.

This clonotype was seen only a few times. V usage is TRBV11-2 and J usage is TRBJ2-7; maybe TRBD2 (7 bases). V lost 2 bases to trimming and J lost 3 bases, with 14 bases between them. Germline CDR1 and CDR2: SGHAT and FQNNGV. CDR3 length: 15 residues. This chain's CDR3 is CASSLTEGGHYEQYF. The CDR3 DNA is TGTGCCAGCAGCTTAACGGAGGGGGGGCACTACGAGCAGTACTTC.

The chain carries TRBV3-1 and TRBJ2-4; perhaps TRBD1 as D (5 bases). Germline V CDR1 and CDR2: LGHDT, YNNKEL (reference sequence). Trimming took 4 bases from V and 3 from J, leaving 16 bases between them. This CDR3 spans 16 amino acids. The CDR3 DNA reads as TGTGCCAGCAGCCTGCAGGGTGCTTCTGACAAAAACATTCAGTACTTC. Protein sequence: CASSLQGASDKNIQYF.

V gene TRBV11-2 combines with J gene TRBJ1-6; no definite D call. Trimming cost V 6 bases and J 7 bases, with 13 bases left between them. The CDR3 covers 14 residues. Germline CDR1 SGHAT, CDR2 FQNNGV. In nucleotides, the CDR3 is TGTGCCAGCAGTCTACAGAATCAGAATTCACCCCTCCACTTT. Protein sequence: CASSLQNQNSPLHF.

This clonotype showed up just a few times. The rearrangement uses TRBV25-1 and TRBJ1-2; D uncertain. V was trimmed by 1 base and J by 8 bases, leaving 11 bases between them. In germline, CDR1 is MGHDK, CDR2 SYGVNS. This CDR3 has 13 amino acids. Here the CDR3 DNA reads TGTGCCAGCAGTGAATTCGGAATCCGGGGCTACACCTTC. Translation gives CASSEFGIRGYTF.

This clonotype was counted a few times. This chain connects TRBV6-6 to TRBJ2-5; D may be TRBD1 or TRBD2 (7 bases each). CDR3 length equals 15 residues. V gave up 2 bases and J gave up 7 bases, with 17 bases separating them. Germline lookup yields CDR1 MNHNY and CDR2 SVGAGI (reference sequence). CDR3 residues: CASSYIPSGGGTQYF. CDR3 DNA: TGTGCCAGCAGTTACATCCCATCAGGGGGGGGGACCCAGTACTTC.

This clonotype turned up a few times. The J gene is TRBJ1-2, the V gene TRBV6-5, with D possibly matching TRBD1 (6 bases). The CDR3 runs 12 residues. With 4 bases removed from V and 8 bases from J, the gap between germline ends came to 11 bases. The germline V gene encodes CDR1 MNHEY and CDR2 SVGAGI. CDR3 in DNA: TGTGCCAGCAGTTCCACAGGGCGAGGCTACACCTTC. Protein product: CASSSTGRGYTF.

Comment on this clonotype: A single base separates this from a much larger clone, so it may be a read error. The rearrangement links TRBV6-1 to TRBJ2-5; D gene ambiguous. The CDR3 extends over 15 amino acids. CDR1 and CDR2 from the germline V gene are MNHNS and SASEGT. The CDR3 nucleotides are TGTGCCAGCAGTGAAATCGTCAGCCCTCAAGAGGCCCAGTACTTC. Protein product: CASSEIVSPQEAQYF.

The V gene is TRBV12-3 or TRBV12-4, the J gene TRBJ1-5, with D tentatively TRBD1 (5 bases). The V end was cut by 7 bases, the J end by 4 bases, with 14 bases between. The CDR3 contains 14 residues. The CDR3 here is CASTQDTGNQPQHF. The CDR3 bases are TGTGCCAGCACACAAGACACAGGAAATCAGCCCCAGCATTTT.

The V and J genes are TRBV7-8 and TRBJ2-7; a possible D gene is TRBD2 (5 bases). V shed 2 bases and J shed 3 bases, with 11 bases lying between them. The CDR3 consists of 14 residues. CDR1 is SGHVS, CDR2 FQNEAQ, per germline. The CDR3 DNA follows: TGTGCCAGCAGCTTATTTCGGGATTACTACGAGCAGTACTTC. Translated: CASSLFRDYYEQYF.

The rearrangement uses TRBV6-2 or TRBV6-3 and TRBJ2-1; 9 bases line up with TRBD1. Trimming at V came to 6 bases and at J to 1 base, leaving 13 bases not matched to a gene. The germline gives CDR1 MNHEY, CDR2 SVGEGT. CDR3 size: 18 residues. The CDR3 nucleotides are TGTGCCAGCAGCCCGGGACAGGGTCCCTCATGGTCCTACAATGAGCAGTTCTTC. This translates into CASSPGQGPSWSYNEQFF.

The chain recombines TRBV12-3 or TRBV12-4 with TRBJ2-7; D perhaps matches TRBD2 (5 bases). The CDR3 runs 14 residues. V was shortened by 7 bases and J by 3 bases, with 16 bases between the two germline ends. The CDR3 coding sequence is TGTGCCAGCAACTCTCTCGGGGAGAGCTACGAGCAGTACTTC. Protein product: CASNSLGESYEQYF.